Only one count was recorded for the clone carrying this T cell receptor (beta chain). Authors' data handling: Reference gene primers were amplified, and this amplification served to estimate nucleated cell counts. Measured with immunoSEQ multiplex PCR; TCRdb has only the in-frame clones, and not every one. Clone size and V and J calls were adopted from that table, with D and trimming inferred from the DNA. This table holds 170,000 or so clones, around 86% found once. The CDR3 consists of 15 residues. The V segment lost 5 bases and the J segment 5 bases; nucleotides outside the gene matches: 7. The germline V gene has CDR1 SNHLY and CDR2 FYNNEI. The record originates from a study of blood T cell repertoires in COVID-19. Study context: The cDNA or gDNA used as material had been derived from T cells, B-cell-depleted T cells, or PBMCs.

The sequenced sample consisted of peripheral blood. The receptor's source is a man aged 35-49 years with active or convalescent COVID-19. V is TRBV2 and J is TRBJ2-2; 8 positions match TRBD1. The CDR3 coding sequence is TGTGCCAGCAGTATAGGGACAGGTGGAACCGGGGAGCTGTTTTTT. Translated: CASSIGTGGTGELFF.